These 20 T cell receptor beta chains were sequenced from one sample in a study of blood T cell repertoires in COVID-19. Profiled with immunoSEQ multiplex PCR; TCRdb holds only in-frame clones, not every one. The table shows 95,000 to 110,000 clones, with around nine tenths occurring only once. The material sequenced was peripheral blood. The receptors stem from a human donor in a cohort sampled during active COVID-19.

The chain recombines TRBV7-9 with TRBJ2-1, with D possibly matching TRBD1 (6 bases). CDR1 is SEHNR, CDR2 FQNEAQ, per germline (reference sequence). The V end lost 5 bases, the J end lost 12 bases, and 20 bases lay between the germline ends. The CDR3 is made up of 14 amino acids. The CDR3 coding sequence is TGTGCCAGCAGCACGTCGGACAGTTCGATTGGGCAGTTCTTC. Its protein is CASSTSDSSIGQFF.

V and J are TRBV5-5 and TRBJ2-5, with 9 bases lining up with TRBD1. From germline, CDR1 is SGHKS and CDR2 YYEKEE (reference sequence). J lost 2 bases, V lost 1 base, and 6 bases had no gene match. CDR3 size: 16 residues. The CDR3 region has the DNA TGTGCCAGCAGCTTGTGGGGGACAGGGAAACAAGAGACCCAGTACTTC. This gives the protein CASSLWGTGKQETQYF.

V usage is TRBV9 and J usage is TRBJ2-1, with 7 bases matching TRBD2. This CDR3 is 16 amino acids long. Germline V gene lookup returns CDR1 SGDLS and CDR2 YYNGEE. After removal of 0 bases from V and 6 bases from J, the junction contained 9 bases not matched to a gene. CDR3 region: CASSVATAGESNEQFF. CDR3 DNA sequence: TGTGCCAGCAGCGTAGCTACGGCGGGAGAAAGCAATGAGCAGTTCTTC.

This chain connects TRBV7-2 to TRBJ1-6; possible D gene TRBD1, 6 bases. The germline CDR1 and CDR2 sequences are SGHTA and FQGNSA. Trimming left V 2 bases short and J 0 bases short, with 8 bases between. CDR3 length: 16 amino acids. The DNA of the CDR3 is TGTGCCAGCAGCTTAAGGGGGGGCTCCTATAATTCACCCCTCCACTTT. Translation: CASSLRGGSYNSPLHF.

V gene TRBV7-9 combines with J gene TRBJ2-1; D ambiguous. This CDR3 has 15 residues. Germline CDR1 SEHNR, CDR2 FQNEAQ (reference sequence). V was cut by 0 bases and J by 3 bases, with 9 bases left in between. The CDR3 DNA is TGTGCCAGCAGCTTAGCCAGGTCCATCTACAATGAGCAGTTCTTC. Its translation is CASSLARSIYNEQFF.

V is TRBV7-9 and J is TRBJ2-7; TRBD2 is a possible D gene (7 bases). In germline, CDR1 is SEHNR, CDR2 FQNEAQ (reference sequence). This CDR3 has 15 amino acids. V lost 9 bases and J 3 bases, leaving 21 bases between the germline ends. The CDR3: CASGGGQGANYEQYF. Here the CDR3 DNA reads TGTGCCAGTGGGGGGGGGCAGGGCGCGAACTACGAGCAGTACTTC.

The chain uses TRBV28 and TRBJ1-4; D unclear. CDR3 length equals 13 residues. Germline loops: CDR1 MDHEN, CDR2 SYDVKM. Trimming pared 6 bases from V and 4 bases from J, leaving 9 bases between. The CDR3 DNA sequence: TGTGCCAGCAGGGACTTGGTTAATGAAAAACTGTTTTTT. Translation: CASRDLVNEKLFF.

The chain combines TRBV4-2 with TRBJ2-3, with no clear D. In germline, CDR1 is LGHNA, CDR2 YNFKEQ. V dropped 0 bases and J dropped 3 bases, with 10 bases sitting between them. The CDR3 spans 15 residues. CDR3 loop: CASSQDNSPTDTQYF. The CDR3 DNA reads as TGTGCCAGCAGCCAAGATAACAGTCCGACAGATACGCAGTATTTT.

The rearrangement links TRBV24-1 to TRBJ1-2; 8 bases align to TRBD1. The CDR3 loop spans 16 amino acids. J gave up 3 bases and V 4 bases, and 9 bases lay outside the gene matches. Germline V CDR1 and CDR2: KGHDR, SFDVKD. CDR3 DNA: TGTGCCACCAGTGACGGCACAGGGGGGGGCGACTATGGCTACACCTTC. It translates to CATSDGTGGGDYGYTF.

The chain links TRBV6-1 to TRBJ2-1; 9 bases are a match to TRBD2. Germline V gives CDR1 MNHNS, CDR2 SASEGT. CDR3 length equals 17 residues. V shed 4 bases, J shed 0 bases, and the junction held 7 bases outside the gene matches. CDR3 amino acids: CASSVDLSGSSYNEQFF. The DNA for the CDR3 is TGTGCCAGCAGTGTAGACCTTAGCGGGAGCTCCTACAATGAGCAGTTCTTC.

The chain carries TRBV7-2 and TRBJ1-2; 9 bases are shared with TRBD1. CDR1 and CDR2 from the germline V gene are SGHTA and FQGNSA. The CDR3 runs 14 residues. V gave up 5 bases and J gave up 1 base; unmatched junction bases: 2. The CDR3 region has the DNA TGTGCCAGCAGCCAGACAGGGGGTAACTATGGCTACACCTTC. It is translated as CASSQTGGNYGYTF.

The chain has TRBV6-1 and TRBJ2-6, with D hard to call. V shed 0 bases and J shed 1 base, with 4 bases lying between them. The CDR3 has 15 amino acids. The V gene's germline CDR1 is MNHNS and CDR2 SASEGT. The CDR3 DNA reads TGTGCCAGCAGTGAAGCTAGTTCTGGGGCCAACGTCCTGACTTTC. Its protein is CASSEASSGANVLTF.

The CDR3 here is CASRIDFNQPQHF. CDR3 coding DNA: TGTGCCAGCAGGATAGATTTCAATCAGCCCCAGCATTTT. The V and J genes are TRBV6-6 and TRBJ1-5, with D unresolved. Trimming cost V 6 bases and J 3 bases, with 9 bases left between them. The CDR3 has 13 amino acids. From germline, CDR1 is MNHNY and CDR2 SVGAGI (reference sequence).

This sequence joins TRBV5-1 and TRBJ2-3, with 8 positions matching TRBD2. J was trimmed by 1 base and V by 0 bases; bases with no gene match: 1. The CDR3 contains 15 residues. Germline V gene sequence: CDR1 SGHRS, CDR2 YFSETQ. The CDR3 sequence is CASSLEAGGTDTQYF. The CDR3 region has the DNA TGCGCCAGCAGCTTGGAAGCGGGGGGCACAGATACGCAGTATTTT.

The chain links TRBV4-3 to TRBJ1-2; tentatively, D is TRBD1 (5 bases). The CDR3 length is 16 residues. Germline loops: CDR1 LGHNA, CDR2 YSLEER. Trimming pared 0 bases from V and 3 bases from J, leaving 14 bases between. CDR3 bases: TGCGCCAGCAGCCAAGACAGGGAAGGGAGGGACTATGGCTACACCTTC. It translates to CASSQDREGRDYGYTF.

The rearrangement joins TRBV11-2 to TRBJ2-1; D is possibly TRBD2 (6 bases). CDR1 and CDR2 from the germline V gene are SGHAT and FQNNGV. The CDR3 has 17 amino acids. The V end lost 5 bases, the J end lost 8 bases, and 25 bases lay between the germline ends. The CDR3 DNA follows: TGTGCCAGCAGCCCTAGACCCGCGGGAAGTTTGTCTGATGAGCAGTTCTTC. Residues: CASSPRPAGSLSDEQFF.

This clone was seen only once. This rearrangement joins TRBV19 to TRBJ2-2; 7 bases match TRBD2. The J segment lost 3 bases and the V segment lost 3 bases, leaving 4 bases of the junction unmatched. The CDR3 has 15 amino acids. CDR1 and CDR2 (germline): LNHDA, SQIVND (reference sequence). The CDR3 reads CASSIAGRDTGELFF. In nucleotides, the CDR3 is TGTGCCAGTAGTATTGCGGGGAGGGACACCGGGGAGCTGTTTTTT.

The chain has TRBV7-2 and TRBJ2-2, with TRBD1 identical over 8 bases. Trimming took 7 bases from V and 4 from J; bases not matched to a gene: 11. The CDR3 loop spans 16 amino acids. Per the germline V gene, CDR1 is SGHTA and CDR2 is FQGNSA. The DNA for the CDR3 is TGTGCCAGCACCCTTCGACAGGGGCGAACCACCGGGGAGCTGTTTTTT. It codes for CASTLRQGRTTGELFF.

The chain employs TRBV15 and TRBJ2-7, with a tentative D call TRBD1 (5 bases). The CDR3 spans 12 residues. Germline-derived CDR1 and CDR2 are LNHNV and YYDKDF (reference sequence). Trimming removed 5 bases at V and 5 bases at J, with 10 bases between. CDR3 nucleotides: TGTGCCACCAGCCACCAGGGTGACGAGCAGTACTTC. It is translated as CATSHQGDEQYF. Full variable domain (outside the CDR3, taken from reference TRBV15 and TRBJ2-7): DAMVIQNPRYQVTQFGKPVTLSCSQTLNHNVMYWYQQKSSQAPKLLFHYYDKDFNNEADTPDNFQSRRPNTSFCFLDIRSPGLGDTAMYLCATSHQGDEQYFGPGTRLTVT.

The CDR3 region has the DNA TGTGCCAGCAGTGCGCGGCAGGGTGAGGTGAAAGAAAAACTGTTTTTT. Translating it yields CASSARQGEVKEKLFF. This rearrangement joins TRBV6-1 to TRBJ1-4, with a weak D call TRBD1 (5 bases). This CDR3 has 16 residues. The V gene's germline CDR1 is MNHNS and CDR2 SASEGT. V lost 4 bases to trimming and J lost 8 bases, with 20 bases between them.